These T cell receptor beta chains were read from a single sample in a study of T cell repertoires in cytomegalovirus infection. The antigens of these receptors remain unknown. One entry per CDR3 protein, called by TCRdb with MiXCR from the reads. The sample records about 890,000 distinct CDR3 sequences, 31% being singletons. Sequences were derived from cultured CD8+ T cells from PBMCs, sampled from culture after CMV antigen stimulation. The receptors originated from a human donor in good health (CMV status not recorded). Some clones in this sample may be carry-over from other donors' samples. The CDR3 runs from the conserved cysteine through the conserved F or W. D genes are given only for firm matches. The size field is filled for only some rows; it gives once, few, many or a size class.

clone size	V gene	J gene	D gene	CDR3 DNA	CDR3 protein
.	TRBV4-1	TRBJ2-1	.	TGCGCCAGCAGCCAAGAAGGGGGTGGGCAGTTCTTC	CASSQEGGGQFF
once	TRBV7-9	TRBJ2-1	TRBD1	TGTGCCAGCGTCTCCTCGGGACAGCGGCGTTTGAATGAGCAGTTCTTC	CASVSSGQRRLNEQFF
.	TRBV9	TRBJ1-6	.	TGTGCCCGCAGCCCATATGGGACCCAGGGTTCACCCCTCCACTTT	CARSPYGTQGSPLHF
once	TRBV12-3/TRBV12-4	TRBJ1-2	.	TGTGCCAGCAGTTTTAATGTCAGGTCGCCCCATGGCTACACCTTC	CASSFNVRSPHGYTF
few	TRBV2	TRBJ1-2	.	TGTGCCACGAACCCCGGGGGGGTCCTCTATGGCTACACCTTC	CATNPGGVLYGYTF
once	TRBV7-9	TRBJ1-2	TRBD1	TGTGCCAGCAGCTTAGGGTCAGGGGGCGCTAACTATGGCTACACCTTC	CASSLGSGGANYGYTF
few	TRBV12-3/TRBV12-4	TRBJ2-4	TRBD1	TGTGCCAGCACCCAACAGGGGGTACTAGCCAAAAACATTCAGTACTTC	CASTQQGVLAKNIQYF
.	TRBV6-1	TRBJ2-1	.	TGTGCCAGCAGTGAAGATGCGGGCTGGGGGGTCCATGAGCAGTTCTTC	CASSEDAGWGVHEQFF
few	TRBV5-1	TRBJ2-1	.	TGCGCCAGCAGCCGATGGACAGGGAGGGACAATGAGCAGTTCTTC	CASSRWTGRDNEQFF
.	TRBV7-9	TRBJ2-7	.	TGTGCCAGCAGCTCCGAGGACGCAACCTACGAGCAGTACTTC	CASSSEDATYEQYF
many	TRBV7-8	TRBJ2-1	.	TGTGCCAGCAGCTTAGTTGCGGCCTACAATGAGCAGTTCTTC	CASSLVAAYNEQFF
many	TRBV7-6	TRBJ2-2	.	TGTGCCAGCAGCCCCGACTCGAACACCGGGGAGCTGTTTTTT	CASSPDSNTGELFF
.	TRBV2	TRBJ2-5	.	TGTGCCAGTCCAATCGAACAAGAGACCCAGTACTTC	CASPIEQETQYF
.	TRBV28	TRBJ1-1	.	TGTGCCAGCAGTTTACAGGGATTCTTCAACACTGAAGCTTTCTTT	CASSLQGFFNTEAFF
.	TRBV5-6	TRBJ2-5	.	TGTGCCAGCAGCTTGAACCCGGGGAAGACCCAGTACTTC	CASSLNPGKTQYF
few	TRBV12-3/TRBV12-4	TRBJ2-7	.	TGTGCCAGCACCATGGCCGGGTCTCCCCTGGACGAGCAGTACTTC	CASTMAGSPLDEQYF
.	TRBV19	TRBJ1-2	.	TGTGCCAGTAGTATAACATCTATGGCGGTTCAAGGCTACACCTTC	CASSITSMAVQGYTF
many	TRBV7-2	TRBJ2-7	.	TGTGCCAGCAGCAAAAACAGGGGAGGAATCTACGAGCAGTACTTC	CASSKNRGGIYEQYF
few	TRBV12-3/TRBV12-4	TRBJ1-1	.	TGTGCCAGCGAGCAGGTTGTTGAAGCTTTCTTT	CASEQVVEAFF
.	TRBV28	TRBJ2-5	.	TGTGCCAGCAGCCAAGTTAGGGTTAACAGCCAACAAGAGACCCAGTACTTC	CASSQVRVNSQQETQYF
.	TRBV24-1	TRBJ2-3	.	TGTGCCACCAGGGGTCTCGGGACTGAGAGCACAGATACGCAGTATTTT	CATRGLGTESTDTQYF
.	TRBV4-1	TRBJ1-1	.	TGCGCCAGCAGCCGAACCGCGACAAGGGGGGAAGCTTTCTTT	CASSRTATRGEAFF
many	TRBV11-3	TRBJ2-6	.	TGTGCCAGCAGCTTAGATACGGGGCCTGGGGCCAACGTCCTGACTTTC	CASSLDTGPGANVLTF
.	TRBV28	TRBJ2-1	TRBD1	TGTGCCAGCCGGGACAGGGGGCTAAATGAGCAGTTCTTC	CASRDRGLNEQFF
.	TRBV6-1	TRBJ1-1	.	TGTGCCGAGAGGGAGGGAACTGAAGCTTTCTTT	CAEREGTEAFF
.	TRBV4-3	TRBJ1-1	.	TGCGCCAGCAGCCAAGATTCAGGGGATCTCACTGAAGCTTTCTTT	CASSQDSGDLTEAFF
many	TRBV28	TRBJ2-1	.	TGTGCCAGCAGCGCTTACAATGAGCAGTTCTTC	CASSAYNEQFF
few	TRBV7-2	TRBJ1-6	TRBD1	TGTGCCAGCAGCCCGGACAGGGGGGCTTCACCCCTCCACTTT	CASSPDRGASPLHF
few	TRBV19	TRBJ2-1	TRBD2	TGTGCCAGTAGTAACAGCGGGGGGGCGGGGTGGAGTTCCTACAATGAGCAGTTCTTC	CASSNSGGAGWSSYNEQFF
.	TRBV6-6	TRBJ1-2	.	TGTGCCAGCAGTTACTTTTCCCCGTTAGACGGCGGCTACACCTTC	CASSYFSPLDGGYTF
many	TRBV20-1	TRBJ1-1	.	TGCAGTGCTAGATCCCAGACAGGGAACACTGAAGCTTTCTTT	CSARSQTGNTEAFF
few	TRBV7-9	TRBJ2-3	TRBD1	TGTGCCAGCAGCAAAAACAGGGGGCTGGAAAGCACAGATACGCAGTATTTT	CASSKNRGLESTDTQYF
many	TRBV7-2	TRBJ2-3	.	TGTGCCAGCAGCTTGAATACGCAGTATTTT	CASSLNTQYF
.	TRBV12-3/TRBV12-4	TRBJ1-2	.	TGTGCCAGCAGTTCCCTTCTAGGAGGAAAATACTATGGCTACACCTTC	CASSSLLGGKYYGYTF
few	TRBV7-2	TRBJ2-5	.	TGTGCCAGCAGCTTAGGGGGGTATTTCCAAGAGACCCAGTACTTC	CASSLGGYFQETQYF
many	TRBV7-2	TRBJ1-6	.	TGTGCCAGCAGGGCAGGGGACATGTATAATTCACCCCTCCACTTT	CASRAGDMYNSPLHF
few	TRBV6-1	TRBJ1-1	.	TGTGCCAGCAGTGATTGGCGCCCGAACACTGAAGCTTTCTTT	CASSDWRPNTEAFF
few	TRBV6-1	TRBJ1-5	.	TGTGCCAGCAGTCCCTTATCGGGGTATGGCAATCAGCCCCAGCATTTT	CASSPLSGYGNQPQHF
few	TRBV3-1	TRBJ2-7	.	TGTGCCAGCAGCCAGGGGGGAAACGAGCAGTACTTC	CASSQGGNEQYF
.	TRBV6-1	TRBJ2-1	TRBD1	TGTGCCAGCCAATACCGGGACAGGGGTTATAATGAGCAGTTCTTC	CASQYRDRGYNEQFF
few	TRBV6-6	TRBJ1-1	TRBD1	TGTGCCAGCAGTTATATTCGAGGACAGGGGCACACTGAAGCTTTCTTT	CASSYIRGQGHTEAFF
many	TRBV12-3/TRBV12-4	TRBJ1-2	.	TGTGCCAGCAGTCTGGGACCTAATCTGGACTACACCTTC	CASSLGPNLDYTF
.	TRBV9	TRBJ2-3	TRBD2	TGTGCCAGCAGCTCCCCTCGCGTAGCGGGGGTGTTAAGAGATACGCAGTATTTT	CASSSPRVAGVLRDTQYF
few	TRBV7-6	TRBJ2-7	.	TGTGCCAGCAGCTTAGATCTTTCCTACGAGCAGTACTTC	CASSLDLSYEQYF
few	TRBV7-9	TRBJ2-2	.	TGTGCCAGCAGCCCCCTGAGGGTCACGAACACCGGGGAGCTGTTTTTT	CASSPLRVTNTGELFF
few	TRBV12-3/TRBV12-4	TRBJ1-6	.	TGTGCCAGCAGTGAATCGAGCTCCTATAATTCACCCCTCCACTTT	CASSESSSYNSPLHF
.	TRBV5-8	TRBJ1-2	.	TGTGCCAGCAGCCGTTGGGGTTCTGATGGCTACACCTTC	CASSRWGSDGYTF
few	TRBV6-1	TRBJ1-5	.	TGTGCCAGCAGTGTTCGCGAAAGCAATCAGCCCCAGCATTTT	CASSVRESNQPQHF
few	TRBV2	TRBJ1-5	TRBD1	TGTGCCAGCAGTGAAACCGGGACAGGGTATTTGGGCAATCAGCCCCAGCATTTT	CASSETGTGYLGNQPQHF
.	TRBV27	TRBJ2-4	.	TGTGCCAGCAGTTACCCTCCTCCAGGTCGCCTAGCCAAAAACATTCAGTACTTC	CASSYPPPGRLAKNIQYF
many	TRBV7-9	TRBJ2-4	.	TGTGCCAGCAGCTTAGTAGGGGCCAAAAACATTCAGTACTTC	CASSLVGAKNIQYF